This TCR beta chain originates from a study of cytomegalovirus exposure and HLA in healthy donors. The study ran its PCR with 60 Vbeta and 13 Jbeta primers. Some clones are missing from TCRdb's copy, which holds only in-frame ones; the method was immunoSEQ multiplex PCR. The sample yields over 30,000 clones, 70% to 90% seen once. The V gene's germline CDR1 is SGHVS and CDR2 FQNEAQ. The V segment lost 2 bases and the J segment 4 bases; nucleotides outside the gene matches: 7. This CDR3 spans 16 amino acids. The V call is TRBV7-8, the J call TRBJ1-2; TRBD1 matches 10 bases. The sequence was obtained from a woman aged 40 to 50 in good health and CMV-seropositive. The sequencing sample was made of PBMCs. CDR3 loop: CASSLTLTGGPYGYTF. The DNA of the CDR3 is TGTGCCAGCAGCTTAACCCTGACAGGGGGCCCCTATGGCTACACCTTC.